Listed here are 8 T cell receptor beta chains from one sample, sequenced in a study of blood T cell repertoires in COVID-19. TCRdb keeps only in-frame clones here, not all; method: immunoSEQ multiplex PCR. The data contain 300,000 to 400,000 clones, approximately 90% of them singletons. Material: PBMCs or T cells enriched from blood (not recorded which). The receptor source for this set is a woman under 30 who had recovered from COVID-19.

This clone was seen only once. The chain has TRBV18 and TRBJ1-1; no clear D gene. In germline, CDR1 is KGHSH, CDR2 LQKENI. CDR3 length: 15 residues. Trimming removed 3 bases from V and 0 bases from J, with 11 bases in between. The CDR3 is CASSPQNLVNTEAFF. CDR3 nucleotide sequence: TGTGCCAGCTCACCTCAGAATCTGGTGAACACTGAAGCTTTCTTT.

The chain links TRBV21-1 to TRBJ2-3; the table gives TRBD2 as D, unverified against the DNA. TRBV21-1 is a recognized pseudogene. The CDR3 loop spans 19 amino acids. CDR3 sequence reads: CASSKTPGGGAVGTDTQYF. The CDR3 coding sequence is TGTGCCAGCAGCAAAACCCCTGGCGGGGGGGCGGTGGGCACAGATACGCAGTATTTT.

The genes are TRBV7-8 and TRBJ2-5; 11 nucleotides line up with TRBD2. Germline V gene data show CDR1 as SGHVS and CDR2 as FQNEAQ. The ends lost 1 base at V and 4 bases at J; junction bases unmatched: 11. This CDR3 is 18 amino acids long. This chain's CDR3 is CASSLGWLAGGSGETQYF. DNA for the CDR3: TGTGCCAGCAGCTTAGGCTGGCTAGCGGGGGGCAGTGGAGAGACCCAGTACTTC.

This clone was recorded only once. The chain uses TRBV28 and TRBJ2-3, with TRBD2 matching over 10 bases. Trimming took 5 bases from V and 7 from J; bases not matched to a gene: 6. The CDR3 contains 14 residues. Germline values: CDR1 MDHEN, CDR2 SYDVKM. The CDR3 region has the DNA TGTGCCAGCAGTCCCGGGACTAGCGTAAATACGCAGTATTTT. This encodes CASSPGTSVNTQYF.

CDR3 residues: CSVDNYNEQFF. The CDR3 bases are TGCAGCGTTGATAATTACAATGAGCAGTTCTTC. The chain couples TRBV29-1 to TRBJ2-1; unclear D gene. Germline V gives CDR1 SQVTM, CDR2 ANQGSEA. The CDR3 extends over 11 amino acids. Trimming removed 3 bases at V and 4 bases at J, with 4 bases between.

The CDR3 DNA sequence: TGTGCCAGCAGCGGGTTAGCGGGGGTGCGGAATGAGCAGTTCTTC. Protein product: CASSGLAGVRNEQFF. V usage is TRBV7-3 and J usage is TRBJ2-1, with TRBD2 matching over 9 bases. The CDR3 has 15 amino acids. Germline values: CDR1 SGHTA, CDR2 FQGTGA. Trimming took 5 bases from V and 7 from J; bases not matched to a gene: 9.

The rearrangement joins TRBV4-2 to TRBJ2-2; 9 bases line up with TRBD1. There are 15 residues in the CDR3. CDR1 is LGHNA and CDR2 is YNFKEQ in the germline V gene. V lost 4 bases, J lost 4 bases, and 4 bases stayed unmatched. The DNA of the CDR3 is TGTGCCAGCAGCCTGCGGACAGGGGCCACCGGGGAGCTGTTTTTT. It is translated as CASSLRTGATGELFF.

The CDR3 coding sequence is TGTGCCAGTAGTCAAGACAGGGGAACTGAAGCTTTCTTT. It yields the protein CASSQDRGTEAFF. This chain uses TRBV19 with TRBJ1-1, with 8 bases fitting TRBD1. Per the germline V gene, CDR1 is LNHDA and CDR2 is SQIVND (reference sequence). The J segment lost 5 bases and the V segment lost 5 bases, leaving 4 bases of the junction unmatched. The CDR3 is 13 residues long.